These 26 T cell receptor beta chains were all obtained from the same sample, sequenced in a study of breast tumors, draining lymph nodes, adjacent tissues. TCRdb re-analysed the multiplex PCR reads in MiXCR, keeping a single row per CDR3 protein. The data hold around 22,000 distinct CDR3 sequences, with around two thirds observed a single time. Sequencing was performed on tumor-adjacent breast tissue. These TCRs come from a female donor with breast cancer. Some clones in this sample may be carry-over from other donors' samples.

V is TRBV9 and J is TRBJ1-4; D unclear. V lost 0 bases and J 8 bases, leaving 11 bases between the germline ends. Per the germline V gene, CDR1 is SGDLS and CDR2 is YYNGEE. This CDR3 spans 14 amino acids. CDR3 bases: TGTGCCAGCAGCGTAGAAGGACGGATGGAAAAACTGTTTTTT. This sequence encodes CASSVEGRMEKLFF.

This chain connects TRBV20-1 to TRBJ2-2; 12 bases line up with TRBD2. Germline V gene lookup returns CDR1 DFQATT and CDR2 SNEGSKA (reference sequence). Trimming took 4 bases from V and 5 from J; bases not matched to a gene: 2. The CDR3 covers 14 residues. CDR3 nucleotide sequence: TGCAGTGCTAAGACTAGCGGGAGAACCGGGGAGCTGTTTTTT. This sequence encodes CSAKTSGRTGELFF.

The J gene is TRBJ1-6, the V gene TRBV20-1; the match to TRBD1 covers 11 bases. Trimming took 5 bases from V and 8 from J; bases not matched to a gene: 5. Per the germline V gene, CDR1 is DFQATT and CDR2 is SNEGSKA (reference sequence). The CDR3 extends over 14 amino acids. The CDR3 coding sequence is TGCAGTGCTCGGGGACAGGGGGTCGATTCACCCCTCCACTTT. Protein: CSARGQGVDSPLHF.

This clonotype has at least ten counts. This chain connects TRBV6-2 or TRBV6-3 to TRBJ2-1; D not certain. Between the trimmed V and J ends, which lost 2 bases and 9 bases, there was a span of 14 bases. The CDR3 loop spans 14 amino acids. The germline V gene has CDR1 MNHEY and CDR2 SVGEGT. CDR3 in amino acids: CASSYADRWGEQFF. CDR3 nucleotide sequence: TGTGCCAGCAGTTACGCGGACCGCTGGGGTGAGCAGTTCTTC.

The chain recombines TRBV5-5 with TRBJ2-1; 11 bases agree with TRBD1. Germline V gene data show CDR1 as SGHKS and CDR2 as YYEKEE (reference sequence). This CDR3 region has 19 residues. The V and J ends lost 4 bases and 8 bases, in that order; junction bases with no gene match: 20. In nucleotides, the CDR3 is TGTGCCAGCAGCGGAGTGGACAGGGGGCGAACGGGGTATGACCATGAGCAGTTCTTC. Amino acid sequence: CASSGVDRGRTGYDHEQFF.

The chain recombines TRBV5-1 with TRBJ1-4, with TRBD1 identical over 8 bases. This CDR3 is built from 12 residues. V was pared by 4 bases and J by 8 bases, with 1 base of the junction left unmatched. Germline CDR1 SGHRS, CDR2 YFSETQ. Here the CDR3 DNA reads TGCGCCAGCAGCACAGGGGGGGAAAAACTGTTTTTT. Translation gives CASSTGGEKLFF.

This clonotype was observed a single time. The genes are TRBV6-6 and TRBJ2-7; 7 nucleotides match TRBD1. CDR3 length equals 12 residues. CDR1 and CDR2 from the germline V gene are MNHNY and SVGAGI (reference sequence). With 5 bases clipped from V and 6 bases from J, the junction kept 4 bases outside the gene matches. CDR3 in amino acids: CASSRQGTEQYF. The CDR3, as DNA: TGTGCCAGCAGTCGACAGGGAACCGAGCAGTACTTC.

The genes are TRBV27 and TRBJ1-6, with TRBD1 identical over 8 bases. The V and J ends lost 6 bases and 4 bases, in that order; junction bases with no gene match: 8. Looked up from germline, CDR1 is MNHEY and CDR2 is SMNVEV (reference sequence). The CDR3 loop spans 16 amino acids. This CDR3 reads CASRHRTGRYNSPLHF. The CDR3 coding sequence is TGTGCCAGCAGGCACCGGACAGGGAGGTATAATTCACCCCTCCACTTT.

In this sample, this clonotype turned up many times. A clone one base away is much larger, so this may be a read error. The CDR3 loop reads CASSRPGGSYNEQFF. Written as DNA, the CDR3 is TGTGCCAGCAGTCGCCCAGGGGGCTCCTACAATGAGCAGTTCTTC. The chain has TRBV6-1 and TRBJ2-1; 7 bases are shared with TRBD1. V shed 5 bases, J shed 0 bases, and the junction held 4 bases outside the gene matches. CDR3 size: 15 residues. The germline V gene has CDR1 MNHNS and CDR2 SASEGT.

Points on this clonotype: The junction and the germline gene differ at one end; a read error may be behind it. This rearrangement joins TRBV5-1 to TRBJ2-1, with TRBD2 identical over 12 bases. The CDR3 sequence is 16 residues long. Per germline, CDR1 SGHRS and CDR2 YFSETQ. CDR3 bases: TGCGCCAGCAGCTTAAGACTAGCGGGAGTCAACAATGAGCAGTTCTTT. Residues: CASSLRLAGVNNEQFF. The full variable domain, in which reference TRBV5-1 and TRBJ2-1 provide the parts outside the CDR3, is KAGVTQTPRYLIKTRGQQVTLSCSPISGHRSVSWYQQTPGQGLQFLFEYFSETQRNKGNFPGRFSGRQFSNSRSEMNVSTLELGDSALYLCASSLRLAGVNNEQFFGPGTRLTVL.

V and J are TRBV10-1 and TRBJ2-1; weak D call: TRBD2 (7 bases). The CDR3 spans 13 residues. Germline assignment: CDR1 WNHNN and CDR2 SYGVQD (reference sequence). DNA for the CDR3: TGCGGTAGCAGCACACTCGGGGGGCATGAGCAGTTCTTC. Protein: CGSSTLGGHEQFF.

The J gene is TRBJ2-7, the V gene TRBV6-6, with D possibly matching TRBD1 (6 bases). V was pared by 5 bases and J by 0 bases, with 14 bases between. CDR3 length: 15 residues. In germline, CDR1 is MNHNY, CDR2 SVGAGI (reference sequence). CDR3 loop: CASSNQGHSSYEQYF. The CDR3 DNA reads TGTGCCAGCAGTAACCAGGGACACAGCTCCTACGAGCAGTACTTC.

This chain links TRBV20-1 with TRBJ2-1; D gene ambiguous. V shed 6 bases and J shed 0 bases, with 12 bases lying between them. This CDR3 contains 14 residues. Per germline, CDR1 DFQATT and CDR2 SNEGSKA (reference sequence). CDR3 region: CSALDYSSYNEQFF. CDR3 coding DNA: TGCAGTGCCCTCGATTACAGCTCCTACAATGAGCAGTTCTTC.

The sample holds many counts of this clonotype. The rearrangement uses TRBV18 and TRBJ2-2, with no clear D. The V and J ends lost 2 bases and 0 bases respectively, with 1 base between them. CDR1 is KGHSH and CDR2 is LQKENI in the germline V gene. The CDR3 loop spans 13 amino acids. CDR3 sequence: CASSPANTGELFF. The CDR3 DNA reads TGTGCCAGCTCACCAGCGAACACCGGGGAGCTGTTTTTT.

For the CDR3, the DNA is TGTGCCAGCCCCACTCGCCTAGCGGGAGCCTACAATGAGCAGTTCTTC. This gives the protein CASPTRLAGAYNEQFF. The chain has TRBV5-8 and TRBJ2-1, with 10 bases that match TRBD2. CDR1 and CDR2 (germline): SGHTS, YDEGEE. The CDR3 loop spans 16 amino acids. V gave up 7 bases and J gave up 2 bases; unmatched junction bases: 9. Drawing the rest from reference TRBV5-8 and TRBJ2-1, the complete variable domain is EAGVTQSPTHLIKTRGQQATLRCSPISGHTSVYWYQQALGLGLQFLLWYDEGEERNRGNFPPRFSGRQFPNYSSELNVNALELEDSALYLCASPTRLAGAYNEQFFGPGTRLTVL.

The table lists this clonotype with a few counts. The chain employs TRBV13 and TRBJ1-2, with 10 bases lining up with TRBD1. CDR3 length: 14 residues. With 5 bases clipped from V and 7 bases from J, the junction kept 7 bases outside the gene matches. Per the germline V gene, CDR1 is PRHDT and CDR2 is FYEKMQ (reference sequence). Here the CDR3 reads CASSERQGARGYTF. Here the CDR3 DNA reads TGTGCCAGCAGCGAAAGACAGGGGGCGCGTGGCTACACCTTC.

This clonotype has ten or more counts. The chain links TRBV18 to TRBJ1-2, with 8 bases identical to TRBD1. V trimming: 3 bases; J trimming: 2 bases; junction bases outside the gene matches: 5. This CDR3 has 15 residues. Germline V CDR1 and CDR2: KGHSH, LQKENI. CDR3 coding DNA: TGTGCCAGCTCACCGCAGACAGGGGCCAACTATGGCTACACCTTC. As protein: CASSPQTGANYGYTF.

This sequence joins TRBV24-1 and TRBJ2-3, with no clear D. Deletions cut 4 bases from V and 1 base from J, with 8 bases between. The CDR3 consists of 14 residues. The V gene's germline CDR1 is KGHDR and CDR2 SFDVKD. As DNA, the CDR3 is TGTGCCACCAGTGAAAGGATAGGCACAGATACGCAGTATTTT. This translates into CATSERIGTDTQYF.

There are a few counts of this clonotype. This chain joins TRBV2 and TRBJ1-2; D possibly corresponds to TRBD1 (6 bases). CDR1 and CDR2 (germline): SNHLY, FYNNEI. The CDR3 totals 14 residues. V was shortened by 3 bases and J by 2 bases, with 10 bases between the two germline ends. In DNA, the CDR3 is TGTGCCAGCAGTGAGAGGCAGGGGAACTATGGCTACACCTTC. Translation gives CASSERQGNYGYTF.

This clonotype was found many times. This sequence may be a read error, since a much larger clone differs from it by one base. The chain is built from TRBV6-5 and TRBJ1-4; no clear D. The CDR3 consists of 15 residues. Germline V CDR1 and CDR2: MNHEY, SVGAGI. V dropped 5 bases and J dropped 5 bases, with 15 bases sitting between them. The DNA for the CDR3 is TGTGCCAGCAGTCCCTCTCGAGTCGGGAATGAAAAACTGTTTTTT. This encodes CASSPSRVGNEKLFF.

V gene TRBV7-2 combines with J gene TRBJ1-6; 11 bases map to TRBD1. The germline gives CDR1 SGHTA, CDR2 FQGNSA. The CDR3 sequence is 15 residues long. Unmatched junction bases numbered 7, after V lost 5 bases and J lost 10 bases. The CDR3 sequence is CASSRGQGAGSPLHF. CDR3 sequence (DNA): TGTGCCAGCAGCCGCGGACAGGGGGCAGGATCACCCCTCCACTTT.

This clonotype appeared many times. This sequence joins TRBV7-9 and TRBJ1-1; 8 bases match TRBD1. The CDR3 sequence is 14 residues long. V lost 5 bases and J lost 4; bases outside the gene matches: 6. Per germline, CDR1 SEHNR and CDR2 FQNEAQ (reference sequence). In DNA, the CDR3 is TGTGCCAGCAGCGTGGACAGGGCGGGCACTGAAGCTTTCTTT. Its translation is CASSVDRAGTEAFF.

In nucleotides, the CDR3 is TGTGCCAGCAGTTTTACCGGGACAGACTCCTACAATGAGCAGTTCTTC. Protein sequence: CASSFTGTDSYNEQFF. The V call is TRBV12-3 or TRBV12-4, the J call TRBJ2-1; TRBD1 agrees at 7 bases. This CDR3 region has 16 residues. Losses at the gene ends were 3 bases for V and 0 bases for J; bases not matched to a gene: 5.

This chain uses TRBV13 with TRBJ2-1, with 7 positions matching TRBD2. The V and J ends lost 3 bases and 8 bases, in that order; junction bases with no gene match: 10. Germline CDR1 is PRHDT and CDR2 is FYEKMQ (reference sequence). CDR3 size: 15 residues. CDR3 in amino acids: CASSFLGLGRDEQFF. CDR3 in DNA: TGTGCCAGCAGCTTTCTTGGACTAGGTCGGGATGAGCAGTTCTTC.

This clonotype was picked up one time. This chain connects TRBV14 to TRBJ2-1; the D is unclear. V was pared by 0 bases and J by 8 bases, with 17 bases between. The CDR3 is made up of 16 amino acids. Germline V gene data show CDR1 as SGHDN and CDR2 as FVKESK. CDR3 loop: CASSQDWGGSSDEQFF. CDR3 sequence (DNA): TGTGCCAGCAGCCAAGATTGGGGTGGGTCTTCGGATGAGCAGTTCTTC.

This clonotype was seen at least ten times. This rearrangement joins TRBV9 to TRBJ2-3; 7 bases fit TRBD2. Germline CDR1 reads SGDLS; CDR2 reads YYNGEE. The CDR3 is made up of 16 amino acids. The junction had 8 bases not matched to a gene; V was cut back by 1 base and J by 3 bases. The CDR3 sequence: CASSVHDGGGTDTQYF. For the CDR3, the DNA is TGTGCCAGCAGCGTACACGATGGGGGAGGGACAGATACGCAGTATTTT.